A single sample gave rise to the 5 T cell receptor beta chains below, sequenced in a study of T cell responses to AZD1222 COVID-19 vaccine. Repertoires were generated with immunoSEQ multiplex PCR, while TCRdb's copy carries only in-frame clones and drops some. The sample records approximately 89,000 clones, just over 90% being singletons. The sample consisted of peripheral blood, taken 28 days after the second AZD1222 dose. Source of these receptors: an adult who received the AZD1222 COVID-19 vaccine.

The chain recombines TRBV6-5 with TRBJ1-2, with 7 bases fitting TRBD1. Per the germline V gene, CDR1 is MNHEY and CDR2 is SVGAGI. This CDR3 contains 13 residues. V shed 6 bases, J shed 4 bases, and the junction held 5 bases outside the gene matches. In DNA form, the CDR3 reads TGTGCCAGCAGGCCTGGGACAGTCTATGGCTACACCTTC. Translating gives CASRPGTVYGYTF.

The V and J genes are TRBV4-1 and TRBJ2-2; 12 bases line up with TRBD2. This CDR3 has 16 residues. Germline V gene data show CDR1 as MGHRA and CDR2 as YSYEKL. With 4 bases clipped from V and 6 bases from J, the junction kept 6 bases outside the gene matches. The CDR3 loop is CASSRLAGVSPGELFF. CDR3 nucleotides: TGCGCCAGCAGCCGACTAGCGGGGGTGTCGCCCGGGGAGCTGTTTTTT.

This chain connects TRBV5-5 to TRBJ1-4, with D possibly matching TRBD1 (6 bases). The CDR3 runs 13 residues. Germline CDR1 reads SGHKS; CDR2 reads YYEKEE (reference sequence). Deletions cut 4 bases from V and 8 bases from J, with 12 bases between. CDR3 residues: CASSKGHREKLFF. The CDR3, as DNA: TGTGCCAGCAGCAAGGGACATCGGGAAAAACTGTTTTTT.

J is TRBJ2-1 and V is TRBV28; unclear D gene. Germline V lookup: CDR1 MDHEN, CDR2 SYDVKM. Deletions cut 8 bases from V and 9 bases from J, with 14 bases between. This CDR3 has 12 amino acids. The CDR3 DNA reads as TGTGCCAGCTATCGACTCTCCGGTGAGCAGTTCTTC. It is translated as CASYRLSGEQFF.

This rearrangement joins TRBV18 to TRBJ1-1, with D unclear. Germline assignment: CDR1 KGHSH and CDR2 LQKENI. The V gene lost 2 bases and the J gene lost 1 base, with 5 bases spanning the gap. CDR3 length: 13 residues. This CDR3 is CASSPIKNTEAFF. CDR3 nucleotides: TGTGCCAGCTCACCAATCAAGAACACTGAAGCTTTCTTT. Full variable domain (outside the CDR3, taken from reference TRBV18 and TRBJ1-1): NAGVMQNPRHLVRRRGQEARLRCSPMKGHSHVYWYRQLPEEGLKFMVYLQKENIIDESGMPKERFSAEFPKEGPSILRIQQVVRGDSAAYFCASSPIKNTEAFFGQGTRLTVV.